This TCR beta chain was captured in a study of OX40 agonist ivuxolimab in advanced cancers. Looking at the study overall: Those treated in dose escalation had hepatocellular carcinoma, melanoma, renal cell cancer or head and neck cancer.

Sequencing used immunoSEQ multiplex PCR; TCRdb keeps in-frame clones, though not all of them. This sample has 92,000 or so clones, with roughly 80% found just once. The V gene lost 5 bases and the J gene lost 3 bases, with 11 bases spanning the gap. The CDR3 loop spans 13 amino acids. CDR1 and CDR2 from the germline V gene are LNHDA and SQIVND (reference sequence). This chain connects TRBV19 to TRBJ2-7; no clear D gene. The sequence was obtained from an adult with an advanced solid tumor such as melanoma, head and neck, liver or kidney cancer. The input for sequencing was CD4+ or CD8+ T cells sorted from blood, taken in a trial of the OX40 agonist ivuxolimab. CDR3 DNA sequence: TGTGCCAGTAGTGACCGGTGGGGCTACGAGCAGTACTTC. Its protein is CASSDRWGYEQYF.